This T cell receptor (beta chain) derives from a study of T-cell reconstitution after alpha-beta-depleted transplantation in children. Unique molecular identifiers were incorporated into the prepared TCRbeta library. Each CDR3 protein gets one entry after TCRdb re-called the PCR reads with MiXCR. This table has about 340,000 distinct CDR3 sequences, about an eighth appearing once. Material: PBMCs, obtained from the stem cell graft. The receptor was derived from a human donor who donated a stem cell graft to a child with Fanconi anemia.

The CDR3 DNA sequence: TGTGCCACGTCACCAGGGAGAGGGTCCTACGAGCAGTACTTC. As protein: CATSPGRGSYEQYF. The genes are TRBV15 and TRBJ2-7, with D perhaps matching TRBD1 or TRBD2 (5 bases each). Trimming shortened V by 9 bases and J by 1 base, and 16 bases separated the two germline ends. The CDR3 runs to 14 residues. The germline V gene encodes CDR1 LNHNV and CDR2 YYDKDF (reference sequence).